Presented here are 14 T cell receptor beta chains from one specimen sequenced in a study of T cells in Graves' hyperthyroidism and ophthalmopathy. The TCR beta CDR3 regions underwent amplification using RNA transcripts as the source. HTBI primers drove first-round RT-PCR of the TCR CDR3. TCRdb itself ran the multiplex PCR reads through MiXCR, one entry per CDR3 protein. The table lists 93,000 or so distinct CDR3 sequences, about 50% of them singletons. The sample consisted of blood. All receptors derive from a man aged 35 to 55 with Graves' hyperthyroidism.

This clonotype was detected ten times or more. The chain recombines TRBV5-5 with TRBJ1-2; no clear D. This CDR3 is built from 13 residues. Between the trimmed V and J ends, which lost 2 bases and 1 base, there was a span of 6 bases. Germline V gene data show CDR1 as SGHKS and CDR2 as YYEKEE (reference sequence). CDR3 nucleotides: TGTGCCAGCAGCTTTACAGATAACTATGGCTACACCTTC. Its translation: CASSFTDNYGYTF.

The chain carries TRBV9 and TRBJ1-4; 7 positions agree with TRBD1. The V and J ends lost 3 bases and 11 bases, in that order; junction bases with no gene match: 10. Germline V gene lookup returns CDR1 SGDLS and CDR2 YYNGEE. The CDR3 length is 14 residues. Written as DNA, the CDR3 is TGTGCCAGCAGCGCTCGACAGGGCCTTGAGAAACTGTTTTTT. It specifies CASSARQGLEKLFF.

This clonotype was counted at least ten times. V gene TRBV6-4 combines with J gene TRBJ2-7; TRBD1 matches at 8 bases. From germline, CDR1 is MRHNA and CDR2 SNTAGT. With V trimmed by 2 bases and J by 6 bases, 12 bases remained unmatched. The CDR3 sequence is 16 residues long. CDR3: CASSDLDRVLLPEQYF. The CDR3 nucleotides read TGTGCCAGCAGTGACCTGGACAGGGTCCTTCTGCCCGAGCAGTACTTC.

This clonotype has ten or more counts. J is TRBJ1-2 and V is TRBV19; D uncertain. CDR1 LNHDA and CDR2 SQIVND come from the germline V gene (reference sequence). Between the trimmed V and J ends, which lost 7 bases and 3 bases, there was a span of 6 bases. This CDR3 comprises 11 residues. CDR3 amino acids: CASTTDYGYTF. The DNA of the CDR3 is TGTGCCAGTACGACCGACTATGGCTACACCTTC. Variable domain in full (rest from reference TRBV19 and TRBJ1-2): DGGITQSPKYLFRKEGQNVTLSCEQNLNHDAMYWYRQDPGQGLRLIYYSQIVNDFQKGDIAEGYSVSREKKESFPLTVTSAQKNPTAFYLCASTTDYGYTFGSGTRLTVV.

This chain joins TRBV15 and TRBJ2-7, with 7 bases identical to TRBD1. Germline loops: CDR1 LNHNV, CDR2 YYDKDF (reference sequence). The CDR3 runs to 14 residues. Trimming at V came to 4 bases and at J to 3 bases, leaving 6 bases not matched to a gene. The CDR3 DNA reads TGTGCCACCAGCACCCCGGGACAGAGCTACGAGCAGTACTTC. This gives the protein CATSTPGQSYEQYF.

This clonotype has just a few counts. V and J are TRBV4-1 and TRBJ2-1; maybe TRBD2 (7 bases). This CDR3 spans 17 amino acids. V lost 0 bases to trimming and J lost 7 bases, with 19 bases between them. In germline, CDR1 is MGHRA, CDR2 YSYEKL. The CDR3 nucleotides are TGCGCCAGCAGCCAAGATCATAAGGGGGGGATAGGGAATGAGCAGTTCTTC. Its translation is CASSQDHKGGIGNEQFF.

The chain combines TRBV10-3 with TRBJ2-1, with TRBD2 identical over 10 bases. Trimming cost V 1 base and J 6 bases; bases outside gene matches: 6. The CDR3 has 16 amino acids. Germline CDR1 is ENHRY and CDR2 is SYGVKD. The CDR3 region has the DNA TGTGCCATCAGTGAGTGTCTAGCGGGAGCTATCAATGAGCAGTTCTTC. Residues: CAISECLAGAINEQFF.

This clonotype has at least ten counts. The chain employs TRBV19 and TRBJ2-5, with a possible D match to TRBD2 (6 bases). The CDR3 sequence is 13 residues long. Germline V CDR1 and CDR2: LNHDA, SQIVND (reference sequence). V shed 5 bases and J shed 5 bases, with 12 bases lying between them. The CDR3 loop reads CASSSEEGETQYF. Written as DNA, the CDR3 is TGTGCCAGTAGTTCCGAGGAGGGGGAGACCCAGTACTTC.

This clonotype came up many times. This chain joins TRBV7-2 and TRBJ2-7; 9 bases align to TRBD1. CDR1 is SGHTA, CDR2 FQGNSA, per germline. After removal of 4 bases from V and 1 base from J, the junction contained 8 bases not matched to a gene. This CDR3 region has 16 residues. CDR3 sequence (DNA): TGTGCCAGCAGCTGGCCGGGCGACAGGGGGTCCTACGAGCAGTACTTC. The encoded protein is CASSWPGDRGSYEQYF.

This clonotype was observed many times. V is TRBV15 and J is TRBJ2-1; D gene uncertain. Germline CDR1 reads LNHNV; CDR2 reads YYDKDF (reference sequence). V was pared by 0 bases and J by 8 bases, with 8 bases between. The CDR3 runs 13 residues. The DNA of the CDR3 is TGTGCCACCAGCAGAGATAGTAGGGATGAGCAGTTCTTC. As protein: CATSRDSRDEQFF.

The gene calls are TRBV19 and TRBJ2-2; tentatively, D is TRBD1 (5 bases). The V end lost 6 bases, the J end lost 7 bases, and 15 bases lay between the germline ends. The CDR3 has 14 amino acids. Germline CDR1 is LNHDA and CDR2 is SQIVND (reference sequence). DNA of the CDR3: TGTGCCAGTAGGGGGCGAAGGCAGGTCGGGGAGCTGTTTTTT. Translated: CASRGRRQVGELFF.

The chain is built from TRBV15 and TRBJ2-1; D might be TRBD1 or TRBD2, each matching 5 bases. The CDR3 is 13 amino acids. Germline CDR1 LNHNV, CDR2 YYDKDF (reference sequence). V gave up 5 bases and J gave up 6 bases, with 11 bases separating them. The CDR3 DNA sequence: TGTGCCACCAGCGGGGGTATCGGCAATGAGCAGTTCTTC. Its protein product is CATSGGIGNEQFF. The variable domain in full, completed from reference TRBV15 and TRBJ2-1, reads DAMVIQNPRYQVTQFGKPVTLSCSQTLNHNVMYWYQQKSSQAPKLLFHYYDKDFNNEADTPDNFQSRRPNTSFCFLDIRSPGLGDTAMYLCATSGGIGNEQFFGPGTRLTVL.

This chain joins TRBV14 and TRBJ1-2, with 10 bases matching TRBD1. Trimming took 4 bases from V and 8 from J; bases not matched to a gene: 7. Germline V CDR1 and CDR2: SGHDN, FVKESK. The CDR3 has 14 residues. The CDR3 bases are TGTGCCAGCAGCCCTAGACAGGGGGCGCGAGGCTACACCTTC. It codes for CASSPRQGARGYTF.

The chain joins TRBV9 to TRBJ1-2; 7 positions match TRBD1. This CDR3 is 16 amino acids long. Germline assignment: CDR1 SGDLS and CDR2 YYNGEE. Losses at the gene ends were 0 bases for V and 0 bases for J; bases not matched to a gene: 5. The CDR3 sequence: CASSVGRGTANYGYTF. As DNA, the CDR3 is TGTGCCAGCAGCGTAGGACGGGGGACAGCTAACTATGGCTACACCTTC.